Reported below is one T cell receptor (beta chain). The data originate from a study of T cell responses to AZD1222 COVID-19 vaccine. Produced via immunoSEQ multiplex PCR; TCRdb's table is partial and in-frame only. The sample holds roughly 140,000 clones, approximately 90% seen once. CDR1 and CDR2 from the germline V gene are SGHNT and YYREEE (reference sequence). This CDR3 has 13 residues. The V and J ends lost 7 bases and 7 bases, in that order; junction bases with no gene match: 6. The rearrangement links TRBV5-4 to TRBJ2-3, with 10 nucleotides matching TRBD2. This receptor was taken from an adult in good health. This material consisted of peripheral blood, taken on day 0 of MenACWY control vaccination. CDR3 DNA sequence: TGTGCCAGCGCGGCTAGCGGGAGTTATACGCAGTATTTT. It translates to CASAASGSYTQYF.